Given below is one TCR beta chain in context. Antigen specificity is unknown. This sample stems from a study of cytomegalovirus exposure and HLA in healthy donors. The CDR3 length is 14 residues. CDR1 and CDR2 from the germline V gene are MNHNY and SVGAGI (reference sequence). Trimming took 2 bases from V and 5 from J, leaving 10 bases between them. Amplification used 60 Vbeta primers and 13 Jbeta primers. TCRdb keeps only in-frame clones here, not all; method: immunoSEQ multiplex PCR. The sample lists tens of thousands of clones; roughly four fifths were seen once. Findings and limits, study-wide: When the data were analyzed later, several of the most significant clusters appeared to be linked to common viral pathogens. According to the study, around 160 TCR beta chains were cytomegalovirus-associated. In a later analysis, HLA-C alleles had the fewest associated TCRs, DRB1 alleles the most. Earlier analysis yielded a pattern in which most TCR beta V segments were productive about 90% or about 30% of the time.

The sequence was collected from a woman younger than 30 in good health and CMV-seropositive. Sequencing used PBMCs. The chain couples TRBV6-6 to TRBJ1-5; no definite D call. The CDR3 coding sequence is TGTGCCAGCAGTTACGAGGCTGAGTATCAGCCCCAGCATTTT. Translated, it gives CASSYEAEYQPQHF.